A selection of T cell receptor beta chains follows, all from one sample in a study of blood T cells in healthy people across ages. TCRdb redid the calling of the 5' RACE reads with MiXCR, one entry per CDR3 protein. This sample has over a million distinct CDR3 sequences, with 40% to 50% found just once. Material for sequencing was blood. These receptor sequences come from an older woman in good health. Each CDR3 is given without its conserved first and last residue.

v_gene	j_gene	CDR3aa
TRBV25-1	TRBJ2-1	ASSESLISDILERYNEQF
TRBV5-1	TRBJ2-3	ASSLERRGRDTQY
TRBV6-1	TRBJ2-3	ASSARLAGGGTDTQY
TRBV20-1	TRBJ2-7	STRDLAGLSYEQY
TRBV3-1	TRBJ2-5	ASSHLQETQY
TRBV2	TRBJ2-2	ASDLVGENTGELF
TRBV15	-	ATSIQTSAYNEQY
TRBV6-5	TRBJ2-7	ASSYRIGGEQY
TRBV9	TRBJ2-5	ASSAGVRQY
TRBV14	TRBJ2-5	ASSRGQGYGETQY
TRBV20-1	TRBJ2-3	SAHPTSTDTQY
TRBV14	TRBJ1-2	AGSQDRGGGYT
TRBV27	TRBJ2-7	ASREGVSSYEQN
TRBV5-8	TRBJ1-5	ASSRDMGGNQPQH
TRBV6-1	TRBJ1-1	ASILRGRFEAF
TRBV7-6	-	ASSYAVGYEQY
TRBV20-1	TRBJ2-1	SAPREGTAGHNEQF
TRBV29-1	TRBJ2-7	SVEQGRYEQY
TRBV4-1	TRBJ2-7	ASSLLLEDTYEQY
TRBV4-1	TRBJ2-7	ASSQDAPYEQY
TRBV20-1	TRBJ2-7	SARRAGLNEQY
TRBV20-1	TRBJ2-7	SARDRDREDYEQY
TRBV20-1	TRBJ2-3	SADSTRSTDTQY
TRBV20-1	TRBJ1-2	SARDINRGYGYT
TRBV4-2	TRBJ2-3	ASSQVGGQGTDTQY
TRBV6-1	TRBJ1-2	ASSEDRGLGYT
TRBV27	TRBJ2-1	ASTYFGLAGRNEQF
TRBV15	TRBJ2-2	ATSRASGTGELF
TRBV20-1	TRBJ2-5	SARPTSWGETQY
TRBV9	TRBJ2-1	ASSVGVSGRVNEQF
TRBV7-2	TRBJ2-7	ASSSPRQSYEQY
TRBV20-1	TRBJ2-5	SAATKQETQY
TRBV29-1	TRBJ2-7	SVEGGRDEQY
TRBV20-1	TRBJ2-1	SAQGWNEQF
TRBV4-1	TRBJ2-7	VSSQPQGSTYEQY
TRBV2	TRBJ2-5	ASRTDVQETQY
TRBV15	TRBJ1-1	ATTALACTEAF
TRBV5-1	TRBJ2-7	ASSVSPGGGRSWEQY
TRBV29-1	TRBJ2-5	SVPVAGGSETQY